This T cell receptor beta chain came from a study of CD8 T cells in ankylosing spondylitis. Study-level points and caveats: As for the disease-linked clones, they showed a CD8+ phenotype and occurred at relatively low frequencies in peripheral blood. The study looked at matched synovial fluid samples from ankylosing spondylitis patients. Disease-linked clones were reported to be significantly enriched there.

V lost 2 bases, J lost 8 bases, and 5 bases stayed unmatched. Germline CDR1 SGHTA, CDR2 FQGNSA. The CDR3 runs to 14 residues. This clonotype was recorded many times. Its antigen is unknown. Making the TCR beta libraries involved quantitative 5'-RACE with molecular barcodes. TCRdb used MiXCR to reprocess the 5' RACE reads, holding one entry per CDR3 protein. The data show 69,000 or so distinct CDR3 sequences, with about 5.4% seen just once and 2.2% held by the top ten. The receptor comes from a male donor with ankylosing spondylitis or in good health (not recorded which). The rearrangement links TRBV7-2 to TRBJ2-1; TRBD2 matches at 8 bases. The sequencing input was blood, either unsorted or a sorted T cell fraction (not recorded which). The CDR3 DNA reads TGTGCCAGCAGCTTACAAGCGGGGGTCCATGAGCAGTTCTTC. Residues: CASSLQAGVHEQFF.